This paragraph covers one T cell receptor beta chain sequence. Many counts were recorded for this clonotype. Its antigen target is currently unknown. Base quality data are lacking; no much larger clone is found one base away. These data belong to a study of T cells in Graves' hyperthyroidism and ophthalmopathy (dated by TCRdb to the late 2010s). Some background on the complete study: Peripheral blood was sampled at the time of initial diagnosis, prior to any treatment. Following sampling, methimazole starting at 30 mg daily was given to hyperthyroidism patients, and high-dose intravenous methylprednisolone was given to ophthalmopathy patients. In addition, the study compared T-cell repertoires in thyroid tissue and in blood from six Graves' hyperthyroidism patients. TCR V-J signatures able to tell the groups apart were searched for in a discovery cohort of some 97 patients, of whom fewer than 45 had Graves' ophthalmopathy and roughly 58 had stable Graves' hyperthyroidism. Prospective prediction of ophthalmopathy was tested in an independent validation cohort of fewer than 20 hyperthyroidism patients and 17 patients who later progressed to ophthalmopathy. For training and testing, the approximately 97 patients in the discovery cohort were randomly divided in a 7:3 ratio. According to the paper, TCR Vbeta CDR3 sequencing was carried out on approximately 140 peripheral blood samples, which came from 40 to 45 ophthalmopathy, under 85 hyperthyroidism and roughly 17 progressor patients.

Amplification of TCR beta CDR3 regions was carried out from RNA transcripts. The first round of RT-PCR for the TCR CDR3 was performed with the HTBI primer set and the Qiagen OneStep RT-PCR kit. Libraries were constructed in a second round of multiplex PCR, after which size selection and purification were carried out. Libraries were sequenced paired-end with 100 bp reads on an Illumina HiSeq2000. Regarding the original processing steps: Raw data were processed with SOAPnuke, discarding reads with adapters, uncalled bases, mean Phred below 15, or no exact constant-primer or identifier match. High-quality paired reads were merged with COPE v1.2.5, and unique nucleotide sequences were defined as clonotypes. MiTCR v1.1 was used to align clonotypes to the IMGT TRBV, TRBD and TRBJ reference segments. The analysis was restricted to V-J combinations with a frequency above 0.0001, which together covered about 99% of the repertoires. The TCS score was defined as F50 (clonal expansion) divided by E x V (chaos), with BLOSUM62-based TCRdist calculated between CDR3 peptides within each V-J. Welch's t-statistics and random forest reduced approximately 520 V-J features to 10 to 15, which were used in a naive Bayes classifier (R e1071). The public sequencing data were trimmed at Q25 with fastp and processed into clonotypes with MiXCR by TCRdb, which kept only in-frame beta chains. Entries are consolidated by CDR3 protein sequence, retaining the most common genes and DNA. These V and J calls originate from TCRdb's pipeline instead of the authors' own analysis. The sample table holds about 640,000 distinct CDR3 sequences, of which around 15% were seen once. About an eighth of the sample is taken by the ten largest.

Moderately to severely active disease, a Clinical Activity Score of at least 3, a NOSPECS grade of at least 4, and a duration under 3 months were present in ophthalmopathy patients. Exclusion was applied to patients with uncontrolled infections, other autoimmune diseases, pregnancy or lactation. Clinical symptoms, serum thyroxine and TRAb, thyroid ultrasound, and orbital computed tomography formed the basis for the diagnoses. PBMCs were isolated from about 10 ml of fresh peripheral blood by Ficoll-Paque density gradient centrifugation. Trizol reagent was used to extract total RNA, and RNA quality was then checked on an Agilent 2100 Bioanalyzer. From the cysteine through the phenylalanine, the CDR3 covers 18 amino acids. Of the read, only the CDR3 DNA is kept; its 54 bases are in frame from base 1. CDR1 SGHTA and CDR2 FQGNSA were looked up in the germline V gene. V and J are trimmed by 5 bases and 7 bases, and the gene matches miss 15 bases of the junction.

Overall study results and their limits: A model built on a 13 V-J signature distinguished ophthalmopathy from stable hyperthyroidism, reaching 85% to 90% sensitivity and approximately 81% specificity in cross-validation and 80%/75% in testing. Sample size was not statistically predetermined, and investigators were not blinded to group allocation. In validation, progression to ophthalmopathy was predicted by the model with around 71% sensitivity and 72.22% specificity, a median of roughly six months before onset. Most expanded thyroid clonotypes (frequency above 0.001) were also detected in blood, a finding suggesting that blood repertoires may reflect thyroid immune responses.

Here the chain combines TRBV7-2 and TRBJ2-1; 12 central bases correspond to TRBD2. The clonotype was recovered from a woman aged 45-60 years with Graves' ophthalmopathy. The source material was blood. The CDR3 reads CASSLTSTGLAGTNEQFF. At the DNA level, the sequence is TGTGCCAGCAGCCTAACTTCCACGGGACTAGCGGGTACAAATGAGCAGTTCTTC.